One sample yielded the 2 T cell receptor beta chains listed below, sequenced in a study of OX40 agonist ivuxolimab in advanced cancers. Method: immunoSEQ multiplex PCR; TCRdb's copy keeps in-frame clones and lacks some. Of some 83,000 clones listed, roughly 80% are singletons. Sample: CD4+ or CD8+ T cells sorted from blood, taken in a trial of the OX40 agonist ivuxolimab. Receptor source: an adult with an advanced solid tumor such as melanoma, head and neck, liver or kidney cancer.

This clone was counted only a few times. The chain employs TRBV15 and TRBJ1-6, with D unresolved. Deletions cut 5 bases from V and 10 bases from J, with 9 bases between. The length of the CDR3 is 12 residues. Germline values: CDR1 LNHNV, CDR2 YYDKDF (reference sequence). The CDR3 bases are TGTGCCACCAGCGCAGTTGGCTCACCCCTCCACTTT. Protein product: CATSAVGSPLHF.

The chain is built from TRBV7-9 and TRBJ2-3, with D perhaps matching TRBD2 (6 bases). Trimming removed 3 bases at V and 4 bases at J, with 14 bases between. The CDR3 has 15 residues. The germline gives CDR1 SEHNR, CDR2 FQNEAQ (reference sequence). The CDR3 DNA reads TGTGCCAGCAGCTTGGCCGGGAGCGTTGCAGATACGCAGTATTTT. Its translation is CASSLAGSVADTQYF.